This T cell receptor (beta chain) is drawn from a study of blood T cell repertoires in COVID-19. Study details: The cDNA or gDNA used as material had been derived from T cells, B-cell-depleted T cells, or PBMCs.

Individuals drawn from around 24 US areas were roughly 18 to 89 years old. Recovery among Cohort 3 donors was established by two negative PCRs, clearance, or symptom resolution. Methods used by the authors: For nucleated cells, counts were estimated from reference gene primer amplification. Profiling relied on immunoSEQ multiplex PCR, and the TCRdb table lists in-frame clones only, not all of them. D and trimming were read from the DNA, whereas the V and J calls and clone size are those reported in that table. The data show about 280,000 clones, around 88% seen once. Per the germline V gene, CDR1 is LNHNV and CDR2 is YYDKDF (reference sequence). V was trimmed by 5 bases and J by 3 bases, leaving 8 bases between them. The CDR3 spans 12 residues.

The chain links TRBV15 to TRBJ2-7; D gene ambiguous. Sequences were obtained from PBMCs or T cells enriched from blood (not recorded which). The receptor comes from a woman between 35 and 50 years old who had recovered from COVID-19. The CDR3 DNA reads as TGTGCCACCAGCGGAACAGACTACGAGCAGTACTTC. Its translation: CATSGTDYEQYF. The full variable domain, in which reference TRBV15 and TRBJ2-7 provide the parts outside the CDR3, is DAMVIQNPRYQVTQFGKPVTLSCSQTLNHNVMYWYQQKSSQAPKLLFHYYDKDFNNEADTPDNFQSRRPNTSFCFLDIRSPGLGDTAMYLCATSGTDYEQYFGPGTRLTVT.